A single sample is the source of the 3 T cell receptor beta chains below, sequenced in a study of control samples from healthy donors and cancer patients. The repertoire was sequenced with immunoSEQ multiplex PCR; TCRdb's copy has only in-frame clones and lacks some. The table includes about 98,000 clones, approximately 80% detected once. Sequences were obtained from blood. The origin of the receptors is a woman in her 30s in good health.

This clone appeared a single time. The CDR3 DNA reads as TGTGCCTGGAGTCCCGGGACTAGCGGGGGGTTCGAGCAGTACTTC. This gives the protein CAWSPGTSGGFEQYF. This chain joins TRBV30 and TRBJ2-7; 15 positions match TRBD2. CDR3 length equals 15 residues. Germline assignment: CDR1 GTSNPN and CDR2 SVGIG (reference sequence). The V segment lost 2 bases and the J segment 6 bases; nucleotides outside the gene matches: 5.

The table lists this clone with a few counts. The chain joins TRBV5-1 to TRBJ2-7; unclear D gene. V was trimmed by 0 bases and J by 1 base, leaving 2 bases between them. This CDR3 is built from 12 residues. Germline CDR1 SGHRS, CDR2 YFSETQ. The chain's CDR3 is CASSLASYEQYF. The CDR3 DNA follows: TGCGCCAGCAGCTTGGCATCCTACGAGCAGTACTTC.

The genes are TRBV30 and TRBJ2-7, with 7 nucleotides matching TRBD2. The CDR3 runs to 12 residues. Germline V gene data show CDR1 as GTSNPN and CDR2 as SVGIG (reference sequence). Trimming removed 5 bases from V and 3 bases from J; junction bases left unmatched: 4. The CDR3 loop is CAWGAGLYEQYF. CDR3 DNA sequence: TGTGCCTGGGGAGCGGGGCTCTACGAGCAGTACTTC.